These 7 T cell receptor beta chains came from one sample sequenced in a study of T-cell reconstitution after alpha-beta-depleted transplantation in children listed by TCRdb under 2016. The method behind the library was PCR. TCRdb names Illumina HiSeq 2500 as the instrument used. To normalize quantification of the TCRbeta repertoire, the TCR libraries were built with molecular barcoding that relied on unique molecular identifiers. TCRdb reran the public reads through fastp at Q25 and MiXCR, keeping productive beta chains. Records with the same CDR3 protein are collapsed into one entry carrying the most frequent genes and DNA. For this sample the table gives about 260,000 distinct CDR3 sequences, of which around a tenth were detected only once. The top ten clones comprise 20% to 30% of the sample. This sample's treatment or condition label indicates: allogeneic hematopoietic cell transplantation with graft depleted of TCRalphabeta T cells and CD19 B cells.

The sample was peripheral blood, taken 180 days after TCRalphabeta/CD19-depleted stem cell transplant. The origin of the receptors is a male patient aged 2 to 9 who had a stem cell transplant for chronic granulomatous disease, so the T cells may come from the graft donor.

The gene calls are TRBV3-1 and TRBJ1-1; the D is unclear. The CDR3 is 14 amino acids. Trimming shortened V by 0 bases and J by 5 bases, and 10 bases separated the two germline ends. Germline CDR1 is LGHDT and CDR2 is YNNKEL (reference sequence). The CDR3 is CASSQEKGETEAFF. The CDR3 DNA follows: TGTGCCAGCAGCCAAGAAAAGGGCGAGACTGAAGCTTTCTTT. Drawing the rest from reference TRBV3-1 and TRBJ1-1, the complete variable domain is DTAVSQTPKYLVTQMGNDKSIKCEQNLGHDTMYWYKQDSKKFLKIMFSYNNKELIINETVPNRFSPKSPDKAHLNLHINSLELGDSAVYFCASSQEKGETEAFFGQGTRLTVV.

This clonotype has a count of ten or more. J is TRBJ2-7 and V is TRBV6-5; D not resolved. This CDR3 has 14 residues. V was clipped by 5 bases and J by 0 bases, with 11 bases between them. CDR1 MNHEY and CDR2 SVGAGI come from the germline V gene. The CDR3 protein is CASSNDIYSYEQYF. CDR3 nucleotides: TGTGCCAGCAGTAACGACATCTACTCCTACGAGCAGTACTTC.

In this sample, this clonotype turned up many times. The chain recombines TRBV10-3 with TRBJ1-3; D is ambiguous. Germline V lookup: CDR1 ENHRY, CDR2 SYGVKD. The V and J ends lost 7 bases and 2 bases respectively, with 9 bases between them. The CDR3 is 13 residues long. CDR3: CAITSLPGNTIYF. CDR3 sequence (DNA): TGTGCCATCACCTCCCTTCCTGGAAACACCATATATTTT.

The sample holds many counts of this clonotype. The J gene is TRBJ1-1, the V gene TRBV6-5; 7 bases fit TRBD1. Germline V gene lookup returns CDR1 MNHEY and CDR2 SVGAGI. J gave up 4 bases and V 2 bases, and 10 bases lay outside the gene matches. The CDR3 extends over 16 amino acids. The CDR3 spells CASSYKGDSLSTEAFF. CDR3 sequence (DNA): TGTGCCAGCAGTTACAAAGGGGACAGTCTATCCACTGAAGCTTTCTTT.

This clonotype was seen at least ten times. The rearrangement links TRBV12-3 or TRBV12-4 to TRBJ2-7; D gene unclear. The CDR3 sequence is 12 residues long. Trimming pared 3 bases from V and 6 bases from J, leaving 9 bases between. The DNA of the CDR3 is TGTGCCAGCAGTTTCCTGTTCCGCGAGCAGTACTTC. Translated, it gives CASSFLFREQYF.

This clonotype was seen repeatedly, ten times or more. V usage is TRBV7-9 and J usage is TRBJ2-2; a weak D match, TRBD1 (5 bases). The CDR3 has 12 amino acids. Trimming took 5 bases from V and 5 from J, leaving 6 bases between them. Germline V gene sequence: CDR1 SEHNR, CDR2 FQNEAQ (reference sequence). The CDR3: CASSGATGELFF. Written as DNA, the CDR3 is TGTGCCAGCAGCGGGGCGACCGGGGAGCTGTTTTTT.

At least ten counts were recorded for this clonotype. V is TRBV5-1 and J is TRBJ2-2; D gene ambiguous. The CDR3 has 12 residues. Deletions cut 7 bases from V and 2 bases from J, with 6 bases between. Germline values: CDR1 SGHRS, CDR2 YFSETQ. CDR3 amino acids: CASQQNTGELFF. Here the CDR3 DNA reads TGCGCCAGCCAGCAAAACACCGGGGAGCTGTTTTTT.